These T cell receptor beta chains were read from a single sample in a study of T cell repertoires in cytomegalovirus infection. TCRdb re-called the reads with MiXCR, one entry per CDR3 protein. The sample holds around 490,000 distinct CDR3 sequences; more than 20% are singletons and the top ten take less than 15%. The specimen sequenced was PBMCs. Receptor source: a human donor in good health (CMV status not recorded). Some clones in this sample may be carry-over from other donors' samples. The CDR3 runs from the conserved cysteine through the conserved F or W. The D gene is left open where the match is weak. Clone size is given for some rows only: seen once, a few or many times, or a class if the clone is expanded.

J	D	V	size	CDR3	DNA
TRBJ1-1	NA	TRBV12-3/TRBV12-4	NA	CASSFRTRDTEAFF	TGTGCCAGCAGTTTTAGGACTCGAGACACTGAAGCTTTCTTT
TRBJ2-1	NA	TRBV20-1	few	CSAKRANYNEQFF	TGCAGTGCTAAGCGGGCAAATTACAATGAGCAGTTCTTC
TRBJ2-1	TRBD1	TRBV20-1	few	CSAGTGTYYNEQFF	TGCAGTGCTGGGACAGGGACCTACTACAATGAGCAGTTCTTC
TRBJ2-1	NA	TRBV12-3/TRBV12-4	NA	CASSLEGGRNEQFF	TGTGCCAGCAGTTTAGAAGGGGGGCGCAATGAGCAGTTCTTC
TRBJ2-7	TRBD1	TRBV19	few	CASSIKGAEQYF	TGTGCCAGTAGTATAAAGGGGGCTGAGCAGTACTTC
TRBJ2-5	TRBD1	TRBV6-5	NA	CASSYVGTALQETQYF	TGTGCCAGCAGTTACGTCGGGACAGCCCTTCAAGAGACCCAGTACTTC
TRBJ2-5	NA	TRBV6-1	few	CASTRTPYSLQETQYF	TGTGCCAGCACCAGGACTCCCTACAGCTTACAAGAGACCCAGTACTTC
TRBJ2-1	NA	TRBV12-3/TRBV12-4	NA	CASSFSGTHQFF	TGTGCCAGCAGTTTTTCAGGGACTCACCAGTTCTTC
TRBJ1-5	NA	TRBV15	NA	CATSRVRWEPQHF	TGTGCCACCAGCAGAGTCCGGTGGGAGCCCCAGCATTTT
TRBJ2-2	TRBD1	TRBV7-2	many	CASSPDRVELFF	TGTGCCAGCAGCCCTGACAGGGTCGAGCTGTTTTTT
TRBJ2-7	TRBD2	TRBV18	few	CASSPRGTSGRYEQYF	TGTGCCAGCTCCCCGAGGGGGACTAGCGGGAGGTACGAGCAGTACTTC